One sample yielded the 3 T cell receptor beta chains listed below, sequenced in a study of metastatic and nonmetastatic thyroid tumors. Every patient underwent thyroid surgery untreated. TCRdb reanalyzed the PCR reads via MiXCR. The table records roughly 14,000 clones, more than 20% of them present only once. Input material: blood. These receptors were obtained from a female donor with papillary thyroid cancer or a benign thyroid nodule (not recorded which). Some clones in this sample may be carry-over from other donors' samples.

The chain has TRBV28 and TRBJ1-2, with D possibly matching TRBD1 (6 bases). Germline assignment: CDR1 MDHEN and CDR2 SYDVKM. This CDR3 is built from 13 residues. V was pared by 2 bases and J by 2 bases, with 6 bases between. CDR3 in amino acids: CASSLGTNYGYTF. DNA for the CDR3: TGTGCCAGCAGTTTAGGGACAAACTATGGCTACACCTTC.

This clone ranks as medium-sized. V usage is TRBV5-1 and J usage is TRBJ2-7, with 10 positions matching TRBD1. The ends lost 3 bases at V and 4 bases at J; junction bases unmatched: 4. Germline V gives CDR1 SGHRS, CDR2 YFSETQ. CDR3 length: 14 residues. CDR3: CASSSTGGAYEQYF. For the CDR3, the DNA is TGCGCCAGCAGCTCGACAGGGGGCGCTTACGAGCAGTACTTC.

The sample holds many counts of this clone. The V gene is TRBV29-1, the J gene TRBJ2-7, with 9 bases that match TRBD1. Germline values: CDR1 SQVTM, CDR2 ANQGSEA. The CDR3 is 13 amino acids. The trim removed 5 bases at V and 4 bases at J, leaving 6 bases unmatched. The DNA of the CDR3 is TGCAGCGTTCCGGGGACAGGGCAATACGAGCAGTACTTC. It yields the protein CSVPGTGQYEQYF.